The clone carrying this T cell receptor beta chain occurred many times. Its matching antigen is unknown. A quantitative 5'-RACE method, one with molecular barcodes, was used to make TCR beta libraries. TCRdb reanalysed the 5' RACE reads using MiXCR and keeps one entry per CDR3 protein. The data hold roughly 91,000 distinct CDR3 sequences, with roughly 8% observed a single time. The sample comes from a study of CD8 T cells in ankylosing spondylitis. Study observations and caveats: Disease-linked clones, CD8+, were relatively rare in peripheral blood. For ankylosing spondylitis blood, a TCR beta motif of about eight highly homologous variants appeared characteristic.

This CDR3 spans 18 amino acids. V lost 5 bases, J lost 0 bases, and 23 bases lay in between. Per the germline V gene, CDR1 is MGHRA and CDR2 is YSYEKL. Sequencing was performed on blood, either unsorted or a sorted T cell fraction (not recorded which). The sequence derives from a male donor with ankylosing spondylitis or in good health (not recorded which). V is TRBV4-1 and J is TRBJ2-7; maybe TRBD2 (5 bases). CDR3 nucleotides: TGCGCCAGCAGCAGCCCTTCGAATTATAGCGTTGTCTCCTACGAGCAGTACTTC. This translates into CASSSPSNYSVVSYEQYF.